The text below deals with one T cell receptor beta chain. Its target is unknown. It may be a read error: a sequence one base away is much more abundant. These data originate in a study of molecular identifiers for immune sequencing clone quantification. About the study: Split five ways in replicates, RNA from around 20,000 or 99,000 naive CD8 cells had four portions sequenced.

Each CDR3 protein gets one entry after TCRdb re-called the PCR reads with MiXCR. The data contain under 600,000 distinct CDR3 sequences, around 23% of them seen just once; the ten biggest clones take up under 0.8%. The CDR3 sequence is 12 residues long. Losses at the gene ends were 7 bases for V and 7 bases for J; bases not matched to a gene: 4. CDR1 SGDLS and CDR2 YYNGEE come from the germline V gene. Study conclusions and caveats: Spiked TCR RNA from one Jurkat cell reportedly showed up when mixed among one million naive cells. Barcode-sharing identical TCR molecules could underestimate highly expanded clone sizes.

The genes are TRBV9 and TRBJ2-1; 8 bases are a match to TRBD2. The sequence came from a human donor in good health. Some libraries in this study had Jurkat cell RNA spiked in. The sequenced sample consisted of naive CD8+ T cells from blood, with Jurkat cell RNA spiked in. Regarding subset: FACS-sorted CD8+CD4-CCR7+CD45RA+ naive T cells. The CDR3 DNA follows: TGTGCCAGCGGACTAGCAGCTAATGAGCAGTTCTTC. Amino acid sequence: CASGLAANEQFF.